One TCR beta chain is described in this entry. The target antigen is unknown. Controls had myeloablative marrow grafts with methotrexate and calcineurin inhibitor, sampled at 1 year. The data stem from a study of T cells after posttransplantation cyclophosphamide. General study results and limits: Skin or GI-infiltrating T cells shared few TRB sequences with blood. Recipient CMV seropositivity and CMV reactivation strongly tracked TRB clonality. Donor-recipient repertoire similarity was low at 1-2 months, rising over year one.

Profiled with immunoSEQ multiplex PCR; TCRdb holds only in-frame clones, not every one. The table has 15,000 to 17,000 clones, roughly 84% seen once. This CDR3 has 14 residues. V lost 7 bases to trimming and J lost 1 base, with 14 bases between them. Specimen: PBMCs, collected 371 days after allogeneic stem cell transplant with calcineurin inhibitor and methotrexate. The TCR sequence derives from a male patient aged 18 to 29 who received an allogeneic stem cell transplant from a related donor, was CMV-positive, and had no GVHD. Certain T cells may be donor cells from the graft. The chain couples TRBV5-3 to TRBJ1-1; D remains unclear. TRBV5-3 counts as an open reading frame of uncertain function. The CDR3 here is CARGSWATNTEAFF. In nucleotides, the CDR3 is TGTGCCAGAGGATCATGGGCTACGAACACTGAAGCTTTCTTT.